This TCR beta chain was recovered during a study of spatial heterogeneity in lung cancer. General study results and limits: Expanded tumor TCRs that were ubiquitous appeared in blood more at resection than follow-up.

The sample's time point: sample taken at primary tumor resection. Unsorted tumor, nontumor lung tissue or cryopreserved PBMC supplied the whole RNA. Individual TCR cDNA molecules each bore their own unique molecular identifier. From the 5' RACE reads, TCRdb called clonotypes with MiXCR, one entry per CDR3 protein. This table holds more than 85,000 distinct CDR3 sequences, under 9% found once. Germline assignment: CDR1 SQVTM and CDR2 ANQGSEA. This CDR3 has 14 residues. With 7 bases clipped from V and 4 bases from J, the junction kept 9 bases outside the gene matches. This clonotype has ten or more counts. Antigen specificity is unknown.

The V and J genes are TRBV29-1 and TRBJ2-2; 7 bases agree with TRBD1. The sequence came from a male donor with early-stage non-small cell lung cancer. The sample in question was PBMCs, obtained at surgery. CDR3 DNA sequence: TGCAGCGCCAAGACAGGGCATGCCACCGGGGAGCTGTTTTTT. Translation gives CSAKTGHATGELFF.